The next 8 T cell receptor beta chains were all read from a single sample in a study of graft-versus-host responses after intestinal transplantation. Method: immunoSEQ multiplex PCR; TCRdb's copy keeps in-frame clones and lacks some. The sample comprises almost 4,500 clones, over 65% of which are singletons, and 7% to 8% rests with the top ten. Lamina propria and intraepithelial lymphocytes were released by processing graft tissue. Sequences were derived from ileum tissue, sampled 17 days after transplant. These receptor sequences come from a human patient who received an intestinal transplant, so some T cells may come from the graft donor.

V usage is TRBV11-2 and J usage is TRBJ1-1, with 8 nucleotides matching TRBD1. Germline-derived CDR1 and CDR2 are SGHAT and FQNNGV. The trim removed 1 base at V and 5 bases at J, leaving 9 bases unmatched. This CDR3 is built from 16 residues. The CDR3 region is CASSLGQDRAWTEAFF. DNA of the CDR3: TGTGCCAGCAGCTTAGGCCAGGACAGGGCGTGGACTGAAGCTTTCTTT. The full variable domain, with the rest looked up from reference TRBV11-2 and TRBJ1-1, is EAGVAQSPRYKIIEKRQSVAFWCNPISGHATLYWYQQILGQGPKLLIQFQNNGVVDDSQLPKDRFSAERLKGVDSTLKIQPAKLEDSAVYLCASSLGQDRAWTEAFFGQGTRLTVV.

This clone counts as medium-sized (0.01 to 0.1%). The CDR3 here is CASSEQGGNSPLHF. In DNA, the CDR3 is TGTGCCAGCAGTGAACAGGGGGGGAATTCACCCCTCCACTTT. This chain joins TRBV6-4 and TRBJ1-6, with 8 positions matching TRBD1. J gave up 7 bases and V 3 bases, and 2 bases lay outside the gene matches. The CDR3 has 14 residues. Germline values: CDR1 MRHNA, CDR2 SNTAGT.

This chain links TRBV7-8 with TRBJ2-1; 8 nucleotides align to TRBD1. The CDR3 runs to 16 residues. The trim removed 2 bases at V and 6 bases at J, leaving 9 bases unmatched. Germline V gene data show CDR1 as SGHVS and CDR2 as FQNEAQ. The DNA of the CDR3 is TGTGCCAGCAGCTTACGGAGACAGGGGAACCTCAATGAGCAGTTCTTC. This encodes CASSLRRQGNLNEQFF.

This clone was detected only a few times. The chain links TRBV7-9 to TRBJ1-5; D is uncertain. CDR1 is SEHNR and CDR2 is FQNEAQ in the germline V gene (reference sequence). Trimming cost V 4 bases and J 7 bases, with 17 bases left between them. This CDR3 is 15 amino acids long. The CDR3 here is CASSSGPGMWQPQHF. For the CDR3, the DNA is TGTGCCAGCAGCTCCGGCCCGGGGATGTGGCAGCCCCAGCATTTT. Variable domain in full (rest from reference TRBV7-9 and TRBJ1-5): DTGVSQNPRHKITKRGQNVTFRCDPISEHNRLYWYRQTLGQGPEFLTYFQNEAQLEKSRLLSDRFSAERPKGSFSTLEIQRTEQGDSAMYLCASSSGPGMWQPQHFGDGTRLSIL.

This chain connects TRBV7-9 to TRBJ2-3; D perhaps matches TRBD2 (6 bases). Germline V lookup: CDR1 SEHNR, CDR2 FQNEAQ (reference sequence). The length of the CDR3 is 16 residues. V was cut by 5 bases and J by 2 bases, with 17 bases left in between. CDR3 sequence reads: CASSRMMAGFTDTQYF. The CDR3 coding sequence is TGTGCCAGCAGCCGGATGATGGCGGGGTTCACAGATACGCAGTATTTT.

The gene calls are TRBV9 and TRBJ2-3, with 13 bases identical to TRBD2. V lost 2 bases and J lost 5; bases outside the gene matches: 5. This CDR3 comprises 16 residues. CDR1 is SGDLS and CDR2 is YYNGEE in the germline V gene. The CDR3 region has the DNA TGTGCCAGCAGCGTCAGACTAGCGGGGGGCGAAGATACGCAGTATTTT. Protein: CASSVRLAGGEDTQYF.

The CDR3, as DNA: TGTGCCACCAGCAGAGATCCCGGGGGGAGTAATTCACCCCTCCACTTT. Translated: CATSRDPGGSNSPLHF. This chain links TRBV15 with TRBJ1-6; weak D call: TRBD1 (5 bases). The germline V gene has CDR1 LNHNV and CDR2 YYDKDF (reference sequence). There are 16 residues in the CDR3. V was trimmed by 0 bases and J by 6 bases, leaving 12 bases between them.

This clone was observed a handful of times. The rearrangement uses TRBV6-6 and TRBJ1-6; D is perhaps TRBD1 (5 bases). The V end lost 6 bases, the J end lost 10 bases, and 19 bases lay between the germline ends. CDR1 and CDR2 (germline): MNHNY, SVGAGI (reference sequence). CDR3 size: 15 residues. As DNA, the CDR3 is TGTGCCAGCAGATCTACCGGGGACGGGAGATCACCCCTCCACTTT. Protein product: CASRSTGDGRSPLHF.